Included here is one TCR beta chain sequence, with context. The target antigen is unknown. Patients in the study were battling locally advanced or metastatic urothelial carcinoma. The data were taken from a study of PD-L1 blockade in urothelial cancer. Study overall: Male patients with bladder-origin urothelial cancer numbered about nine tenths of the roughly 30.

The CDR3 spans 17 residues. The V segment lost 0 bases and the J segment 5 bases; nucleotides outside the gene matches: 7. CDR1 and CDR2 from the germline V gene are SGHDN and FVKESK. Synthetic TCR analog templates were added to each PCR reaction. Measured with immunoSEQ multiplex PCR; TCRdb has only the in-frame clones, and not every one. The table shows approximately 100,000 clones, with approximately 86% occurring only once. Study-wide results and caveats: It was durable-benefit patients whose tumor-associated blood clones expanded more at 3 weeks.

The input for sequencing was PBMCs, taken around atezolizumab (anti-PD-L1) treatment. The chain has TRBV14 and TRBJ1-3, with 10 bases that match TRBD1. The clonotype was recovered from a man aged 45-65 years with urothelial cancer. CDR3 sequence (DNA): TGTGCCAGCAGCCAAGATCCCGGGACAGGGGTGAGAAACACCATATATTTT. Translating it yields CASSQDPGTGVRNTIYF. Full variable domain (rest looked up from reference TRBV14 and TRBJ1-3): EAGVTQFPSHSVIEKGQTVTLRCDPISGHDNLYWYRRVMGKEIKFLLHFVKESKQDESGMPNNRFLAERTGGTYSTLKVQPAELEDSGVYFCASSQDPGTGVRNTIYFGEGSWLTVV.